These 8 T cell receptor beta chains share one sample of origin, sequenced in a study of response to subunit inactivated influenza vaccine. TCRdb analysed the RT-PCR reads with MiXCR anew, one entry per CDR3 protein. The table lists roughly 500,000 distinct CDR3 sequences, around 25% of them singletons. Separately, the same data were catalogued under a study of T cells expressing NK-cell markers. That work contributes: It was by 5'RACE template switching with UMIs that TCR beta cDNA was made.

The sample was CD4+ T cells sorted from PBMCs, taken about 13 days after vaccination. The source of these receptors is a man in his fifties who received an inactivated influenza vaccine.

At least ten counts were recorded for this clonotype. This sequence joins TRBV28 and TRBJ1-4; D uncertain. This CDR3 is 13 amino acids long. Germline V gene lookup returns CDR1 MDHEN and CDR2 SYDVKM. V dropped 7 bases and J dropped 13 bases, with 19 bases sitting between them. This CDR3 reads CASTPVGSVGLFF. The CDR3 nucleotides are TGTGCCAGCACCCCGGTTGGGTCCGTGGGACTGTTTTTT.

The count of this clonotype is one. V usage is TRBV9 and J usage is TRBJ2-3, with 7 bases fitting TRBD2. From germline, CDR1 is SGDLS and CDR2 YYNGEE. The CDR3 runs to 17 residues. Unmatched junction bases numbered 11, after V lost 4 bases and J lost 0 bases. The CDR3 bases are TGTGCCAGCAGCTGGAGCGGGGTAGTTACTAGCACAGATACGCAGTATTTT. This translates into CASSWSGVVTSTDTQYF.

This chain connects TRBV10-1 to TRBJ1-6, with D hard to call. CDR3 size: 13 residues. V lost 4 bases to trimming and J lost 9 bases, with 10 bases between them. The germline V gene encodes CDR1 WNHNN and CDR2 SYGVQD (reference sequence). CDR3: CASSAIRGSPLHF. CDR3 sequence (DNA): TGCGCCAGCAGTGCCATACGAGGTTCACCCCTCCACTTT.

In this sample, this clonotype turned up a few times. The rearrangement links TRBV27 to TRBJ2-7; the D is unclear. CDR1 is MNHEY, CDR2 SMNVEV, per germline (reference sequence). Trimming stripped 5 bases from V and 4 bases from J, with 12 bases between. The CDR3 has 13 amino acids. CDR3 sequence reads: CASSTQRYYEQYF. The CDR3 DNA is TGTGCCAGCAGTACTCAGCGATATTACGAGCAGTACTTC.

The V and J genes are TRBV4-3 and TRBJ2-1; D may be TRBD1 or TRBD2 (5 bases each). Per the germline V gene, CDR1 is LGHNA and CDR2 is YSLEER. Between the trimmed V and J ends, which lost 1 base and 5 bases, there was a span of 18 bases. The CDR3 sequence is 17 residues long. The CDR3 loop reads CASSQVVAKWDHNEQFF. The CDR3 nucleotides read TGCGCCAGCAGCCAAGTAGTGGCTAAGTGGGACCACAATGAGCAGTTCTTC.

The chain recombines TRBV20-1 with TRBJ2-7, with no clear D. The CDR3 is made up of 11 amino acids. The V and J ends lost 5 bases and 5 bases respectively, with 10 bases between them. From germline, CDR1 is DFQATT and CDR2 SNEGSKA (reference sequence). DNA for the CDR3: TGCAGTGCTCTCCGGACGGACGAGCAGTACTTC. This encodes CSALRTDEQYF.

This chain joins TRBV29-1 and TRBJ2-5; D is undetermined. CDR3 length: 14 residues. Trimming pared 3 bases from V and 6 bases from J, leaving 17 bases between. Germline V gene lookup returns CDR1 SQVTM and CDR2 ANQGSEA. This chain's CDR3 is CSVDGSGSGQTQYF. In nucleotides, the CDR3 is TGCAGCGTTGATGGTTCAGGCTCGGGTCAGACCCAGTACTTC.

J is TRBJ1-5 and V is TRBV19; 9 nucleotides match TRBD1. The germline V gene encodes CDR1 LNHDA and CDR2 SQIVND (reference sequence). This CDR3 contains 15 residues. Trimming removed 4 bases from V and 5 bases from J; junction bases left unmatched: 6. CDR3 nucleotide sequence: TGTGCCAGTAGTAAAGACAGGGGGTATTATCAGCCCCAGCATTTT. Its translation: CASSKDRGYYQPQHF.